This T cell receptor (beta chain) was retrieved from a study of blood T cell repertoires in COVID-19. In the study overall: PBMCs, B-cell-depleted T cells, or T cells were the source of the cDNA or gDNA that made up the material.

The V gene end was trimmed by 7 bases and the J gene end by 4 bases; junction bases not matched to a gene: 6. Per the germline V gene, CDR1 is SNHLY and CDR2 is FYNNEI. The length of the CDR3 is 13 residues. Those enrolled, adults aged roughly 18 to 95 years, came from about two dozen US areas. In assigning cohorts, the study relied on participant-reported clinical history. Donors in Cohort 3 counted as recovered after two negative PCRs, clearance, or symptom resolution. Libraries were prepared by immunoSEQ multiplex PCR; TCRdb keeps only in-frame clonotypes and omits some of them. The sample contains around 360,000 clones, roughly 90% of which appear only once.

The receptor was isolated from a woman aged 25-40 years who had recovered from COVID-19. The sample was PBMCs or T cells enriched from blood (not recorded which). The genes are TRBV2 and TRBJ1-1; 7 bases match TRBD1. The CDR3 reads CASNEGAGTEAFF. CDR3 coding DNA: TGTGCCAGCAATGAGGGGGCCGGCACTGAAGCTTTCTTT.